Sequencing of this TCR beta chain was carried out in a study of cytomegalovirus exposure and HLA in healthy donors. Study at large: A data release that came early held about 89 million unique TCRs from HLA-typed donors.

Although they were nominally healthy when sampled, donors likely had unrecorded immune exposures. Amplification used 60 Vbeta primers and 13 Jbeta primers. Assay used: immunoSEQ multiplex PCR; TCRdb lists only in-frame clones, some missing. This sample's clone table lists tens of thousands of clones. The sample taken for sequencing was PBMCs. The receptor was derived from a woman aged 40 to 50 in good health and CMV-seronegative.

The CDR3 nucleotides are TGCGCCAGCAGCTTGGGGACTAGCGGGCGGAGGTTGGGCAATGAGCAGTTCTTC. Amino acids: CASSLGTSGRRLGNEQFF. The chain employs TRBV5-1 and TRBJ2-1; 11 nucleotides match TRBD2. With V trimmed by 0 bases and J by 6 bases, 11 bases remained unmatched. The CDR3 is 18 amino acids. From germline, CDR1 is SGHRS and CDR2 YFSETQ.